Sequencing of this T cell receptor (beta chain) was carried out in a study of blood T cells in healthy people across ages. Primed by a sample-barcoded 5' primer and a J-beta primer mix, a second PCR proceeded for about 6 to 12 cycles. Each CDR3 protein is one row after TCRdb ran MiXCR on the 5' RACE reads. Counted here are some 1.6 million distinct CDR3 sequences, about 35% occurring once; the ten biggest clones make up 11%. A minimum of 6 micrograms of total RNA was extracted per sample. The V end was cut by 5 bases, the J end by 5 bases, with 12 bases between. The CDR3 sequence is 14 residues long. The germline V gene encodes CDR1 MNHEY and CDR2 SMNVEV (reference sequence).

Specimen: blood. This chain joins TRBV27 and TRBJ1-4, with D maybe TRBD1 (6 bases). The sequence was collected from a woman in her thirties in good health. DNA for the CDR3: TGTGCCAGCAGTGAGGACACAGGGAATGAAAAACTGTTTTTT. It encodes CASSEDTGNEKLFF.